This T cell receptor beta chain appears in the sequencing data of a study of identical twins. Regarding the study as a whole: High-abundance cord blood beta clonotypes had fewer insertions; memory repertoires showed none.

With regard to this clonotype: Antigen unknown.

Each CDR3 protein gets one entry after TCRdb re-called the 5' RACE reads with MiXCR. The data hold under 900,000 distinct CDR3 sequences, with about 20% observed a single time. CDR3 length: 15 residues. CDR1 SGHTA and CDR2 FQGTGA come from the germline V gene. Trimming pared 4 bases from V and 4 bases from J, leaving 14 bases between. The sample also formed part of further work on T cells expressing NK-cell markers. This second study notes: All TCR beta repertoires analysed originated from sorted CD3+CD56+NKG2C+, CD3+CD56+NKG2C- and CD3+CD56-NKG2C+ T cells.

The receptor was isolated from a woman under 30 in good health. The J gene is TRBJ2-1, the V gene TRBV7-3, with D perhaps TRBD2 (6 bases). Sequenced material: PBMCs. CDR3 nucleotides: TGTGCCAGCAGCTCTATCGGGGGAAGTTACAATGAGCAGTTCTTC. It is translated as CASSSIGGSYNEQFF.